This paragraph covers one TCR beta chain sequence. This CDR3 has 14 residues. Germline V gives CDR1 MNHEY, CDR2 SVGAGI. Trimming cost V 0 bases and J 5 bases, with 9 bases left between them. These data belong to a study of blood T cell repertoires in COVID-19. Sequencing was performed with immunoSEQ multiplex PCR; in TCRdb, only in-frame clones are kept and a portion is missing. The table has just over 350,000 clones, about 88% seen once. The clonotype was recovered from a woman aged 55-69 years with COVID-19, enrolled during active disease. The sample taken for sequencing was peripheral blood. The rearrangement links TRBV6-5 to TRBJ2-3; the D gene is possibly TRBD2 (6 bases). CDR3 nucleotides: TGTGCCAGCAGTTACTCGCGGGGAGGAGATACGCAGTATTTT. It encodes CASSYSRGGDTQYF.